One TCR beta chain is described in this entry. What this receptor recognizes is not known. One base away there is no much larger clone; base qualities are not given. Systemically healthy Caucasian individuals from Russia, 35 to 50 in total and aged about 6 to 100 years, were included as donors. About 10 milliliters of peripheral blood were drawn from each donor into EDTA-treated Vacutainer tubes. PBMCs were isolated by Ficoll-Paque density-gradient centrifugation, with at least 7 million obtained per sample. Total RNA was extracted from PBMCs with Trizol reagent, with at least 6 micrograms obtained per sample. For every donor, flow cytometry on a PBMC aliquot measured the percentage of naive CD45RAhigh/CD27high T cells. The sample is drawn from a study of blood T cells in healthy people across ages (dated by TCRdb to about 2015). Background on the whole study: Template switching captured roughly one uniquely barcoded TCR beta cDNA molecule per two T cells in model experiments. Using deep sequencing normalized with unique cDNA molecular identifiers, the study measured how TCR beta repertoire diversity changes with age. The donors were split into four age groups: young (average roughly 15 years), middle-aged (about 40), aged (over 55) and long-lived (approximately 80). To avoid experimental bias, donors of different ages were distributed randomly across sequencing lanes. Using the same blood draw, the study looked at two additional independent replicas of 1 million unique cDNA reads for two donors, one aged 18 to 29 and the other aged 80 or older. General study outcomes and caveats: The CMV infection status of donors was not known, potentially confounding age-related changes in expanded clonotypes. A strong correlation was found between observed TCR beta diversity and the percentage of naive T cells measured by flow cytometry. Conclusive comparison of naive and antigen-experienced compartments was prevented by the profiling of bulk unsorted PBMCs. As age increased, observed TCR beta diversity per million T cells dropped in a roughly linear way, and a significant reduction was already evident by age about 40. Compared with the aged group, the long-lived group had more naive CD4+ T cells, fewer expanded clones and increased TCR diversity, suggesting age selection. Estimates of total diversity based on one million sequenced T cells were considered lower bounds and underestimates.

Receptor amplification or capture employed 5' RACE. A second PCR of roughly 6 to 12 cycles was performed with a sample-barcoded 5' primer and a J-beta primer mix. A unique molecular identifier was introduced onto each TCR beta cDNA molecule by a template-switch 5' adaptor carrying 12 random nucleotides. At least 2.5 million CDR3-containing paired-end reads were obtained from each sample. First-strand cDNA synthesis was performed from all RNA using the Mint cDNA synthesis kit, with priming by a TRBC-specific oligonucleotide. Following uracil-DNA glycosylase treatment, all cDNA underwent a first 18-cycle PCR with the universal primers M1SS and BC2_uni_R. The study's own analysis went as follows. For normalization, 1 million high-quality reads, each with a distinct molecular identifier, were randomly selected from each sample. Reads sharing molecular identifiers were discarded rather than binned into consensus sequences. MiTCR, run with a Q25 quality threshold and the strictest error-elimination algorithm, handled CDR3 identification, clonotype clustering and error correction. Lower-bound total TCR beta diversity was estimated with a nonparametric unseen species model using Euler transformation. TCRdb cleaned the public reads at Q25 with fastp, built clones with MiXCR and kept in-frame beta chains. Entries are consolidated by CDR3 protein sequence, retaining the most common genes and DNA. V and J calls and clone size were set by TCRdb, not the authors. For this sample the table gives fewer than 2 million distinct CDR3 sequences, of which about 39% were detected only once. Under 25% of the sample belongs to the ten largest clones.

V is reduced by 0 bases and J by 7 bases, leaving a spacing of 9 bases between them. From the germline V gene (reference sequence), CDR1 is SEHNR and CDR2 is FQNEAQ. The CDR3 holds 13 amino acids from the cysteine to the phenylalanine. Only CDR3 DNA remains: 39 bases, in frame from the first base. Sequencing was done on a sample of blood. This clonotype was obtained from a human donor in good health. This chain joins TRBV7-9 to TRBJ1-2; TRBD1 could be the D gene, as 6 bases match. DNA sequence: TGTGCCAGCAGCTTAGCCGGACAGATTGGCTACACCTTC. This sequence encodes CASSLAGQIGYTF.